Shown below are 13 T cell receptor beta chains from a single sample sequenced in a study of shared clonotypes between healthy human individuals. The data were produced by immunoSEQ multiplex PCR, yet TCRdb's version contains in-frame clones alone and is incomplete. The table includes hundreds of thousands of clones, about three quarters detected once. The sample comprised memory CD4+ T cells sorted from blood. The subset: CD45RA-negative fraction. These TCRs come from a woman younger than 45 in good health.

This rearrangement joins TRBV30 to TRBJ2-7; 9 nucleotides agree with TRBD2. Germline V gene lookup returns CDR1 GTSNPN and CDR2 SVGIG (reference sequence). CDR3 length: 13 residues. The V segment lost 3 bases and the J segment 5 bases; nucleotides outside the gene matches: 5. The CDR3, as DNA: TGTGCCTGGAGGGGGGGACTAGCCAACGAGCAGTACTTC. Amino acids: CAWRGGLANEQYF.

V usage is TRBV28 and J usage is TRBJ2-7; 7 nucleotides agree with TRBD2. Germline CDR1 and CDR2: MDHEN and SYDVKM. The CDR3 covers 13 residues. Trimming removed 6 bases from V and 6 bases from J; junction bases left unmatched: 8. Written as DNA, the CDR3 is TGTGCCAGCAGCCCCGGGGAGGGCGGCGAGCAGTACTTC. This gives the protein CASSPGEGGEQYF.

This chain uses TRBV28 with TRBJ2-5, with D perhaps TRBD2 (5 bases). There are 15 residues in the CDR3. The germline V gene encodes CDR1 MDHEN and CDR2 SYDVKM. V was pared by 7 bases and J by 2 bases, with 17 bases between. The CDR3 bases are TGTGCCAGCACCTCCCGCGCGCTAGCACAAGAGACCCAGTACTTC. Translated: CASTSRALAQETQYF.

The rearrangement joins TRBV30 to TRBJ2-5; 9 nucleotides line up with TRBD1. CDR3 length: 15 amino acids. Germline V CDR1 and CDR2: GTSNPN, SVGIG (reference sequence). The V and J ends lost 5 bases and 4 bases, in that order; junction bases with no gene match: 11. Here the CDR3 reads CAWDDRGFGIETQYF. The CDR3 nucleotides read TGTGCCTGGGATGACAGGGGGTTCGGCATAGAGACCCAGTACTTC.

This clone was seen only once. The CDR3 coding sequence is TGTGCCAGTACCCGACAAGCTAATGAAAAACTGTTTTTT. This translates into CASTRQANEKLFF. V usage is TRBV19 and J usage is TRBJ1-4; D not resolved. The CDR3 consists of 13 residues. CDR1 is LNHDA, CDR2 SQIVND, per germline (reference sequence). Trimming stripped 7 bases from V and 3 bases from J, with 9 bases between.

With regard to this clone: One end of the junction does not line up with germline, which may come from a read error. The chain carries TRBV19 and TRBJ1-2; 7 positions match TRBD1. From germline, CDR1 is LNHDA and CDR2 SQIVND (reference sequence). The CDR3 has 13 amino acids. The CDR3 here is CASSLEGQRGYTF. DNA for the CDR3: TGTGCCAGTAGTTTAGAGGGACAGCGAGGCTACACCTTC.

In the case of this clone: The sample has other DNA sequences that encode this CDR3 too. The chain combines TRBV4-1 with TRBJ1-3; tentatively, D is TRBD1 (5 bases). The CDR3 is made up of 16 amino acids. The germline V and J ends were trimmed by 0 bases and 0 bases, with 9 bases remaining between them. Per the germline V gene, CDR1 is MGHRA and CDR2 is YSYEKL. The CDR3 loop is CASSQERGSSGNTIYF. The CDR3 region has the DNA TGCGCCAGCAGCCAAGAAAGGGGAAGCTCTGGAAACACCATATATTTT.

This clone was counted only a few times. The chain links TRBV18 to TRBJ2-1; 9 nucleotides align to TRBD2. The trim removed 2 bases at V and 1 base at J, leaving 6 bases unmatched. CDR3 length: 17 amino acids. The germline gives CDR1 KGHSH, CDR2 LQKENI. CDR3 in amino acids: CASSPDSGRRSYNEQFF. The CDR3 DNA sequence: TGTGCCAGCTCACCAGATAGCGGGAGAAGATCCTACAATGAGCAGTTCTTC.

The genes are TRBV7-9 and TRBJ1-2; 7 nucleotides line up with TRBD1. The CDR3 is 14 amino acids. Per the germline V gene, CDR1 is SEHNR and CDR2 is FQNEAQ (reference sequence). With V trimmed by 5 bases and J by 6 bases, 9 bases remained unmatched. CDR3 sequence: CASSPMAQGDGYTF. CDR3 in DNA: TGTGCCAGCAGCCCTATGGCGCAGGGGGATGGCTACACCTTC.

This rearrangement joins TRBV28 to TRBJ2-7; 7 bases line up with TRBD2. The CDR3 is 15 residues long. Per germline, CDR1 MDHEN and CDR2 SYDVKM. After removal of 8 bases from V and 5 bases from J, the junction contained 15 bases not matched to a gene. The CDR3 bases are TGTGCCAGCGGGCCGCGAGGGAGGGCTCTACACGAGCAGTACTTC. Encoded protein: CASGPRGRALHEQYF.

CDR3: CATSRERELFTDTQYF. For the CDR3, the DNA is TGTGCCACCAGCAGAGAGCGGGAGCTATTCACAGATACGCAGTATTTT. The J gene is TRBJ2-3, the V gene TRBV15; TRBD2 aligns across 7 bases. Germline lookup yields CDR1 LNHNV and CDR2 YYDKDF (reference sequence). V lost 0 bases and J lost 2; bases outside the gene matches: 5. The CDR3 length is 16 residues.

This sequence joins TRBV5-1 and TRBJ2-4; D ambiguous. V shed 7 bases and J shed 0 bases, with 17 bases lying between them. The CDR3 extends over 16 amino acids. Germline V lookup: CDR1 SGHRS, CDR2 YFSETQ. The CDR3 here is CASSEMPTIAKNIQYF. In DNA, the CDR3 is TGCGCCAGCTCGGAAATGCCCACGATAGCCAAAAACATTCAGTACTTC.

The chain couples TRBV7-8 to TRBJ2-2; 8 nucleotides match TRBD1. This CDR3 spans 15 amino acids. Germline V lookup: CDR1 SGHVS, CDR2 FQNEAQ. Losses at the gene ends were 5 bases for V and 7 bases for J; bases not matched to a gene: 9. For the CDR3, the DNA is TGTGCCAGCAGCCCCGGACAGGGATATGGCGGGGAGCTGTTTTTT. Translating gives CASSPGQGYGGELFF.